The present TCR beta chain was sequenced within a study of T cell responses to AZD1222 COVID-19 vaccine. Study-wide results and limits: Nearly half of spike-specific TCRs reportedly target unmutated variant regions.

This CDR3 is 13 amino acids long. Between the trimmed V and J ends, which lost 7 bases and 6 bases, there was a span of 15 bases. In germline, CDR1 is SGHTA, CDR2 FQGNSA. Sequencing was performed with immunoSEQ multiplex PCR; in TCRdb, only in-frame clones are kept and a portion is missing. The profile covers 75,000 to 95,000 clones, with about nine tenths appearing a single time and approximately 4.2% taken by the ten largest. As regards this clone: Its antigen remains unidentified.

The source was peripheral blood, collected on day 0 of AZD1222 vaccination. The rearrangement joins TRBV7-2 to TRBJ1-2; no definite D call. The sequence derives from an adult in good health. The CDR3, as DNA: TGTGCCAGCACCCCCCCGGGGTCCAATGGCTACACCTTC. Translated: CASTPPGSNGYTF.